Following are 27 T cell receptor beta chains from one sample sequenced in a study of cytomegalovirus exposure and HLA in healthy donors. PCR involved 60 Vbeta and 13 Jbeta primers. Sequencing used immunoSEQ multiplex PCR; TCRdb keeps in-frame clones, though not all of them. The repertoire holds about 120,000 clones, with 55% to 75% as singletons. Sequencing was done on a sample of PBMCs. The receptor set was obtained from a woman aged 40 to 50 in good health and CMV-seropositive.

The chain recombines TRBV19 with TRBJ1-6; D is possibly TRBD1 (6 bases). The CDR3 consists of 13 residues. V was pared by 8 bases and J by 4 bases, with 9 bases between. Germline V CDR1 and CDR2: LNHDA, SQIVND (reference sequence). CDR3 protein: CASQQGYNSPLHF. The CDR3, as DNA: TGTGCCAGTCAGCAGGGGTATAATTCACCCCTCCACTTT.

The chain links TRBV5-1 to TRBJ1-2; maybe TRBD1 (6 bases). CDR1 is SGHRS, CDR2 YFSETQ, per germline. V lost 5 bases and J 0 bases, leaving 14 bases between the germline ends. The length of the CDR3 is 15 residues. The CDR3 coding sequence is TGCGCCAGCAGAATTCAGGGGAGCGCTAACTATGGCTACACCTTC. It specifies CASRIQGSANYGYTF.

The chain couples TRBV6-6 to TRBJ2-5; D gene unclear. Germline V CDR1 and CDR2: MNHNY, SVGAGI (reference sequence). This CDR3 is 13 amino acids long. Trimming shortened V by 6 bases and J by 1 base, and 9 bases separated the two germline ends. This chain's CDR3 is CASSPPFQETQYF. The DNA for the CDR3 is TGTGCCAGCAGCCCTCCCTTCCAAGAGACCCAGTACTTC.

The CDR3 spells CASSPGGEFETQYF. In DNA form, the CDR3 reads TGTGCCAGCAGCCCAGGGGGTGAATTTGAGACCCAGTACTTC. This chain uses TRBV7-3 with TRBJ2-5; 7 positions match TRBD1. Germline V CDR1 and CDR2: SGHTA, FQGTGA. J gave up 5 bases and V 5 bases, and 8 bases lay outside the gene matches. CDR3 length equals 14 residues.

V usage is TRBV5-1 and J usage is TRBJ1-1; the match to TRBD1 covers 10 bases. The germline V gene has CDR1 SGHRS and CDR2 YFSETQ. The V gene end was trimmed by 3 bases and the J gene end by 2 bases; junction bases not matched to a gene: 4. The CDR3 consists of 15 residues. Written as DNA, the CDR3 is TGCGCCAGCAGCTCTAGACAGGGGGCCAACACTGAAGCTTTCTTT. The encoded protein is CASSSRQGANTEAFF.

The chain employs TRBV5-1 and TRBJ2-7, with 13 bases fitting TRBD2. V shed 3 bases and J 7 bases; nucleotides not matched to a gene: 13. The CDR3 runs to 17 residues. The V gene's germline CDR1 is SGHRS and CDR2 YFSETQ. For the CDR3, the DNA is TGCGCCAGCAGCTGGGGACCACTAGCGGGGGGGCTGGAAGAGCAGTACTTC. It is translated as CASSWGPLAGGLEEQYF. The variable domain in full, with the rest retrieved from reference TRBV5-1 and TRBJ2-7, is KAGVTQTPRYLIKTRGQQVTLSCSPISGHRSVSWYQQTPGQGLQFLFEYFSETQRNKGNFPGRFSGRQFSNSRSEMNVSTLELGDSALYLCASSWGPLAGGLEEQYFGPGTRLTVT.

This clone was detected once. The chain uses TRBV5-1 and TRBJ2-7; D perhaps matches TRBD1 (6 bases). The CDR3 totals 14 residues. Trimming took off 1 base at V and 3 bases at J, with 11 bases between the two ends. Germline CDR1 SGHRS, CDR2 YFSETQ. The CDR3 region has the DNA TGCGCCAGCAGCTTGTCTACAGGGTTCTACGAGCAGTACTTC. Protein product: CASSLSTGFYEQYF.

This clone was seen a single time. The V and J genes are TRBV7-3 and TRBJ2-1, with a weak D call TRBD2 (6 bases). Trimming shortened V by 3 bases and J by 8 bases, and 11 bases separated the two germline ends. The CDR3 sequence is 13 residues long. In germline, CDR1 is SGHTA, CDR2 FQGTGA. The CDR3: CASSLNSGYEQFF. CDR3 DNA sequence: TGTGCCAGCAGCTTGAACAGCGGGTATGAGCAGTTCTTC.

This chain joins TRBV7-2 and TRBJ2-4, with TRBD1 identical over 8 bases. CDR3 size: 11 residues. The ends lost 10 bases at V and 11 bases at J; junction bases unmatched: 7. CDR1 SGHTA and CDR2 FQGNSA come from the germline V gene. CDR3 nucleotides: TGTGCCACCAGGACAGGGCCCGTTCAGTACTTC. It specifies CATRTGPVQYF.

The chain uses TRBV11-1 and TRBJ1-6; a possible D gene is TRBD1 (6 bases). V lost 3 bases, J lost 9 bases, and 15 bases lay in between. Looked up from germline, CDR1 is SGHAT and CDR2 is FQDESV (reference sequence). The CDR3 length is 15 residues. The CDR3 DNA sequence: TGTGCCAGCAGCTTGACAGGCTACGGCGGTTCACCCCTCCACTTT. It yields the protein CASSLTGYGGSPLHF.

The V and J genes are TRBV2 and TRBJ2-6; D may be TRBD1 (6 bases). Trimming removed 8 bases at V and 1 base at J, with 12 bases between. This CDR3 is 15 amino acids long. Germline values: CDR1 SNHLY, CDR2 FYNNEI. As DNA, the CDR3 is TGTGCCAGCCAACTACAGGGATCTGGGGCCAACGTCCTGACTTTC. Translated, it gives CASQLQGSGANVLTF.

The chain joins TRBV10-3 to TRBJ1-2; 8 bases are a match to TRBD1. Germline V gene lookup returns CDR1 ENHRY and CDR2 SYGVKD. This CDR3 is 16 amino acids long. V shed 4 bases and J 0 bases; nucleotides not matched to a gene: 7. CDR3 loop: CAISGGDRSPNYGYTF. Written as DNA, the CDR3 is TGTGCCATCAGTGGGGGGGACAGGTCCCCTAACTATGGCTACACCTTC.

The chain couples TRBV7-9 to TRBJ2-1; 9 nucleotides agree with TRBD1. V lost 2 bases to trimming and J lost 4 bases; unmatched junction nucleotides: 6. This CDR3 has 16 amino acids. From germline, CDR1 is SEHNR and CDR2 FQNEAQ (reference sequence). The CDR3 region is CASSLRIDRGYNEQFF. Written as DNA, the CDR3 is TGTGCCAGCAGCTTAAGGATCGACAGGGGGTACAATGAGCAGTTCTTC.

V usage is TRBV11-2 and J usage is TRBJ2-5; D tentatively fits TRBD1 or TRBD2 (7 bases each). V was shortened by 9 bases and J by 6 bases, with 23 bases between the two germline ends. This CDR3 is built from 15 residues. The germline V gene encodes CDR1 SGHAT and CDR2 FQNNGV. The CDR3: CASSLDRVSGKTQYF. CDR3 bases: TGTGCCAGTAGCCTAGACAGGGTCAGCGGGAAGACCCAGTACTTC.

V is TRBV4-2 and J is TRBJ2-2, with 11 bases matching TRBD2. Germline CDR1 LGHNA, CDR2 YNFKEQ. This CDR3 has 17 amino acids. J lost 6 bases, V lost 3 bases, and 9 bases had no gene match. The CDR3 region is CASSHVAGGRSAGELFF. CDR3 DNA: TGTGCCAGCAGCCACGTAGCGGGGGGGCGTTCTGCCGGGGAGCTGTTTTTT.

CDR3 residues: CASSRTSGGNEQFF. For the CDR3, the DNA is TGTGCCAGCAGCAGGACTAGCGGGGGCAATGAGCAGTTCTTC. The V and J genes are TRBV9 and TRBJ2-1, with 13 nucleotides matching TRBD2. The V gene's germline CDR1 is SGDLS and CDR2 YYNGEE. CDR3 length equals 14 residues. J was trimmed by 6 bases and V by 4 bases; bases with no gene match: 1.

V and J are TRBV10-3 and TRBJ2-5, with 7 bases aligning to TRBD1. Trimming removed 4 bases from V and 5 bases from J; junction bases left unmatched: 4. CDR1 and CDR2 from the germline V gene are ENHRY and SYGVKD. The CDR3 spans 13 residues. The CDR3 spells CAISGPTGETQYF. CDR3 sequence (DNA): TGTGCCATCAGTGGCCCGACAGGGGAGACCCAGTACTTC.

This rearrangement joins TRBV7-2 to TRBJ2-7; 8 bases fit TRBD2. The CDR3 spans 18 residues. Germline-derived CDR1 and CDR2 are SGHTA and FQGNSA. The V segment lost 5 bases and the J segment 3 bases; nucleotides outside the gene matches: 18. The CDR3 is CASSRDLAGPNTYYEQYF. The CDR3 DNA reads TGTGCCAGCAGCCGGGATCTAGCGGGCCCTAATACTTACTACGAGCAGTACTTC.

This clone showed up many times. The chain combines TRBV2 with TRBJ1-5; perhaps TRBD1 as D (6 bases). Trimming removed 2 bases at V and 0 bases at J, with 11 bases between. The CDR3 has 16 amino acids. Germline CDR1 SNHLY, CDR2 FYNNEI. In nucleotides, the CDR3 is TGTGCCAGCAGTGAATACCAGGGGAATAGCAATCAGCCCCAGCATTTT. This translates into CASSEYQGNSNQPQHF.

DNA of the CDR3: TGTGCCAGCAGCTTGGTGGGACACGACTCCTACAATGAGCAGTTCTTC. Protein product: CASSLVGHDSYNEQFF. The V call is TRBV5-4, the J call TRBJ2-1; D is perhaps TRBD1 (6 bases). The length of the CDR3 is 16 residues. V gave up 0 bases and J gave up 0 bases, with 10 bases separating them. Germline V gene lookup returns CDR1 SGHNT and CDR2 YYREEE (reference sequence).

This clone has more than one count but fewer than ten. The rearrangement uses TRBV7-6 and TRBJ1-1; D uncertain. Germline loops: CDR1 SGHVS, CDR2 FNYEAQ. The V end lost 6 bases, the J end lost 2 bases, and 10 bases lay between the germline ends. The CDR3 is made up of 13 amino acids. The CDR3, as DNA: TGTGCCAGCAGTCTCCAGGATAACACTGAAGCTTTCTTT. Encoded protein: CASSLQDNTEAFF.

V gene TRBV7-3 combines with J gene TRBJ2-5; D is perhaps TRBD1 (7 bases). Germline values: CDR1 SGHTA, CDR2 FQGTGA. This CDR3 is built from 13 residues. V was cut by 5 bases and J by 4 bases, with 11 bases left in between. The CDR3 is CASSVQGGETQYF. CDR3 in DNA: TGTGCCAGCAGCGTCCAGGGGGGAGAGACCCAGTACTTC.

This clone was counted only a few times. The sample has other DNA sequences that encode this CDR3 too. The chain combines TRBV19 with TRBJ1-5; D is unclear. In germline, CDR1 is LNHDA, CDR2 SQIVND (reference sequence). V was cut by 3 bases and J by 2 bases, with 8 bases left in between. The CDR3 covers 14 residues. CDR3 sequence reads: CASSILFGNQPQHF. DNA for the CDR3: TGTGCCAGTAGTATCCTATTCGGCAATCAGCCCCAGCATTTT.

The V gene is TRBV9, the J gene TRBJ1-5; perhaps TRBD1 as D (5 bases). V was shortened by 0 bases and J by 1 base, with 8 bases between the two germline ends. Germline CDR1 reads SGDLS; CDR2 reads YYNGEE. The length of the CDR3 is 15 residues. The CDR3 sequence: CASSVEGQSNQPQHF. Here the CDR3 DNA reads TGTGCCAGCAGCGTAGAGGGGCAGAGCAATCAGCCCCAGCATTTT.

This CDR3 is CASSSGPGEAPSPLHF. CDR3 coding DNA: TGTGCCAGCAGCTCGGGCCCGGGGGAGGCTCCTTCACCCCTCCACTTT. The rearrangement uses TRBV7-9 and TRBJ1-6, with D tentatively TRBD1 (5 bases). V was clipped by 4 bases and J by 9 bases, with 19 bases between them. This CDR3 has 16 amino acids. CDR1 is SEHNR and CDR2 is FQNEAQ in the germline V gene (reference sequence). Complete variable domain (other parts from reference TRBV7-9 and TRBJ1-6): DTGVSQNPRHKITKRGQNVTFRCDPISEHNRLYWYRQTLGQGPEFLTYFQNEAQLEKSRLLSDRFSAERPKGSFSTLEIQRTEQGDSAMYLCASSSGPGEAPSPLHFGNGTRLTVT.

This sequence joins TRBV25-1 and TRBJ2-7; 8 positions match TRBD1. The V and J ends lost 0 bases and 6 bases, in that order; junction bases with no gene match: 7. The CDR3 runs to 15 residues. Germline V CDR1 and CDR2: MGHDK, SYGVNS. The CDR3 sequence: CASSEYEGQGFEQYF. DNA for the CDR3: TGTGCCAGCAGTGAATATGAAGGACAGGGTTTCGAGCAGTACTTC.

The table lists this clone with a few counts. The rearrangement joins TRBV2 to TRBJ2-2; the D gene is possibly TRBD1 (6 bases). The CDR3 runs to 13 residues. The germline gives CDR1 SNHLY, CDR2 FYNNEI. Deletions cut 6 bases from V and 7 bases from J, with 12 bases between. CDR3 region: CASSWTVIGELFF. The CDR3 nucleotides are TGTGCCAGCAGCTGGACAGTAATCGGGGAGCTGTTTTTT.